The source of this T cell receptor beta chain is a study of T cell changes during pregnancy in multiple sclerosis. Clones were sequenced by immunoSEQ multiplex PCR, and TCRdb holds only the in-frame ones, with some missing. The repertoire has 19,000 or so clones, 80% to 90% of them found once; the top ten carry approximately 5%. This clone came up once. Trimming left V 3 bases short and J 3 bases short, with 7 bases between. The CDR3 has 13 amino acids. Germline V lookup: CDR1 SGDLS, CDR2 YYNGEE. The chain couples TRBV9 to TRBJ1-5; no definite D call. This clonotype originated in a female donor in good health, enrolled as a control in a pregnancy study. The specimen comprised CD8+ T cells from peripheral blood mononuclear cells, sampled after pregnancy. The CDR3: CASSGVLNQPQHF. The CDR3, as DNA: TGTGCCAGCAGCGGCGTCCTCAATCAGCCCCAGCATTTT.